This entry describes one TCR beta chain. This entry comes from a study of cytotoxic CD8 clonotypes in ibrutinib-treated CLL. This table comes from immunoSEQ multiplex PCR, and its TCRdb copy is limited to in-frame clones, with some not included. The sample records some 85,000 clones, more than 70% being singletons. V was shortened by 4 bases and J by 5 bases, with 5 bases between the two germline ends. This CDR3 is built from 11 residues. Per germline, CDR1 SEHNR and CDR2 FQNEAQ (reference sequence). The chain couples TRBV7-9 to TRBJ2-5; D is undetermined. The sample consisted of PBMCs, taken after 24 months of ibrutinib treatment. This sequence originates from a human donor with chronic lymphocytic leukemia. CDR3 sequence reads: CASSSTETQYF. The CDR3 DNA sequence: TGTGCCAGCAGCTCTACGGAGACCCAGTACTTC.